This note documents a single TCR beta chain sequence. There are a few counts of this clone. The antigen this receptor binds is unknown. One base away there is no much larger clone; base qualities are not given. Donors formed part of the validation cohort, which comprised some 120 subjects and was distinct from the first cohort of over 500 subjects. This record comes from a study of cytomegalovirus exposure and HLA in healthy donors (dated by TCRdb to between 2016 and 2019). Context from the whole study: According to a later analysis, the approximately 120 validation repertoires were produced on the same platform as the 666 repertoires of the first cohort. The study aimed to test whether signatures of past pathogen exposure could be identified by cataloging public T cell receptors. Along with the roughly 700-subject first cohort, a separate validation cohort of 120 different subjects was used. The study combined high-throughput TCR immunosequencing, statistical association of individual TCRs with disease status, and machine learning to predict cytomegalovirus infection status. On the study overall, not on this receptor specifically: The classifier was reported to diagnose cytomegalovirus status with high specificity and sensitivity in both the original and validation cohorts. The study listed 150 to 200 TCR beta chains as associated with cytomegalovirus. In vitro tests confirmed that three of the cytomegalovirus-associated TCR beta chains recognize cytomegalovirus antigens. Most TCR sequences were seen in very few donors, while some public TCRs were found in many individuals. According to the authors, the approach could potentially be generalized to other disease states and immunological phenotypes. A later analysis had no HLA typing for the validation cohort, so co-occurrence there was scored across all 120 repertoires. In a later analysis, TCRs clustered in the first cohort were found to also tend to co-occur in the 120 or so validation repertoires, with 85% to 95% of cluster scores above 0.

Libraries were prepared through the immunoSEQ multiplex PCR assay. The authors' pipeline ran thus. A statistical classification framework was developed to diagnose cytomegalovirus status using the catalog of TCR beta chain sequences. Drawn from immuneACCESS, this table holds only the in-frame rearrangements with V and J called that TCRdb kept. Clones are partly lost; checked studies trace under half to an unresolved V gene and leave the rest unexplained. V and J calls and clone size are as listed in that table; D and trimming were resolved from the DNA. Present in this sample are around 190,000 clones, about 82% of which were seen just once. The top ten clones comprise roughly 1.5% of the sample. The germline V gene gives CDR1 as MDHEN and CDR2 as SYDVKM. Reading from cysteine to phenylalanine, the CDR3 counts 15 amino acids. The only DNA kept is the CDR3, 45 bases in frame from the first base. V loses 7 bases, J loses 6 bases, and the germline ends lie 19 bases apart.

The receptor was derived from a woman aged 18-29 years in good health and CMV-seronegative. Sequencing used PBMCs. The rearrangement joined TRBV28 to TRBJ1-5; TRBD1 is a weak D gene call, 6 bases matching. The nucleotide sequence reads as follows: TGTGCCAGCAAGATTGTGATACAGGGAAGTCAGCCCCAGCATTTT. Its protein is CASKIVIQGSQPQHF.